A selection of T cell receptor beta chains follows, all from one sample in a study of response to subunit inactivated influenza vaccine. MiXCR, applied by TCRdb to the RT-PCR reads, yields one record per CDR3 protein. The data contain about 780,000 distinct CDR3 sequences, approximately 18% of them singletons. Material: PBMCs from blood, obtained 5 to 6 days after vaccination. Receptors were obtained from a man in his fifties who received an inactivated influenza vaccine. CDR3s include the opening cysteine and the closing phenylalanine or tryptophan.

TRBJ2-7 TRBV27 CASSSHSGSYEQYF
TRBJ1-2 TRBV29-1 CSVGEGGMDYGYTF
TRBJ2-7 TRBV7-9 CASQKDRSYEQYF
TRBJ2-5 TRBV4-3 CASSQIDGETQYF
TRBJ2-5 TRBV7-9 CASSSPVGSQETQYF
TRBJ1-5 TRBV20-1 CSAETNGRPREPQHF
TRBJ2-1 TRBV20-1 CSAGSGGTINEQFF
TRBJ2-2 TRBV4-1 CASSPVSGHQRGELFF
TRBJ2-7 TRBV5-1 CASSLLDWGGEQYF
TRBJ2-3 TRBV12-3/TRBV12-4 CASSLAGRGQGDTQYF
TRBJ2-7 TRBV29-1 CSVEGDRASAYEQYF
TRBJ2-7 TRBV20-1 CSAPRTGNYEQYF
TRBJ1-2 TRBV5-1 CASSEAGQHNYGYTF
TRBJ2-6 TRBV6-2/TRBV6-3 CASSYTLDRDSSGANVLTF
TRBJ2-2 TRBV20-1 CSARDPASGSVGTGELFF